The present T cell receptor beta chain was sequenced within a study of chemoradiotherapy in HPV16-positive cancers. Study information: Candidate HPV-specific clones and shared TCR motifs came from two HPV16-positive patients.

Using immunoSEQ multiplex PCR, the repertoire was profiled, and TCRdb retains in-frame clones only, with some absent. Seen here are approximately 12,000 clones, about 89% observed once, and the top ten hold approximately 1.7%. Repertoires were sampled repeatedly during chemoradiotherapy. This clonotype was sampled from a human donor with HPV-associated anogenital cancer. The sample consisted of blood, taken from a patient who underwent chemoradiotherapy.

The CDR3, as DNA: TGTGCCACCAGCAGAGAGGTCGTTGGCAGCTACGAGCAGTACTTC. It encodes CATSREVVGSYEQYF. This chain connects TRBV15 to TRBJ2-7; D gene uncertain. CDR3 length equals 15 residues. Germline CDR1 and CDR2: LNHNV and YYDKDF (reference sequence). The V end was cut by 0 bases, the J end by 3 bases, with 12 bases between.